The rows below give T cell receptor beta chains drawn from one sample of a study of neoadjuvant anti-PD-1 for oral cavity cancer. The repertoire was sequenced with immunoSEQ multiplex PCR; TCRdb's copy has only in-frame clones and lacks some. The table shows about 72,000 clones, with about four fifths occurring only once. This specimen consisted of PBMCs, obtained before nivolumab (anti-PD-1) treatment. Receptors originate from a person aged 35-80 years with oral cavity squamous cell carcinoma. CDR3s include the opening cysteine and the closing phenylalanine or tryptophan. The D gene is left open where the match is weak. Clone size, where shown, is once, few, many, or a class for clones that have expanded.

CDR3 DNA: TGTGCCAGCAGTGATATTCATAAGGGCTACAATGAGCAGTTCTTC
CDR3 protein: CASSDIHKGYNEQFF
CDR3 length: 15
D gene: NA
clone size: NA
V gene: TRBV6-1
J gene: TRBJ2-1

CDR3 DNA: TGTGCCAGCAGTTTGGATCAGGGGGATCAGCCCCAGCATTTT
CDR3 protein: CASSLDQGDQPQHF
CDR3 length: 14
D gene: TRBD1
clone size: NA
V gene: TRBV28
J gene: TRBJ1-5

CDR3 DNA: TGTGCCAGCAGTCGGGGGAGTAGTGGAAACACCATATATTTT
CDR3 protein: CASSRGSSGNTIYF
CDR3 length: 14
D gene: NA
clone size: NA
V gene: TRBV28
J gene: TRBJ1-3

CDR3 DNA: TGTGCCAGCAGTTACGCAGATCCTTTGTCGAACGAGCAGTACTTC
CDR3 protein: CASSYADPLSNEQYF
CDR3 length: 15
D gene: NA
clone size: few
V gene: TRBV6-5
J gene: TRBJ2-7

CDR3 DNA: TGTGCCTGGAGCTCCTACAGGGGAAGAACTGAAGCTTTCTTT
CDR3 protein: CAWSSYRGRTEAFF
CDR3 length: 14
D gene: TRBD1
clone size: NA
V gene: TRBV30
J gene: TRBJ1-1

CDR3 DNA: TGTGCCAGCAGCGTGACAGGGGGCGCAAATGGCTACACCTTC
CDR3 protein: CASSVTGGANGYTF
CDR3 length: 14
D gene: TRBD1
clone size: few
V gene: TRBV13
J gene: TRBJ1-2

CDR3 DNA: TGTGCCTGGAAGGGCGGAGACTATGGCTACACCTTC
CDR3 protein: CAWKGGDYGYTF
CDR3 length: 12
D gene: NA
clone size: NA
V gene: TRBV30
J gene: TRBJ1-2

CDR3 DNA: TGCGCCAGCAGCACAAAGCCGGGACTAGCGGAACCAGAGACCCAGTACTTC
CDR3 protein: CASSTKPGLAEPETQYF
CDR3 length: 17
D gene: TRBD2
clone size: NA
V gene: TRBV23-1
J gene: TRBJ2-5

CDR3 DNA: TGCAGCGCTGGAGGGGGGAGGTCTGGTTACAATGAGCAGTTCTTC
CDR3 protein: CSAGGGRSGYNEQFF
CDR3 length: 15
D gene: NA
clone size: NA
V gene: TRBV29-1
J gene: TRBJ2-1

CDR3 DNA: TGTGCCAGCAGCGACAGGGGTCGGGCAGGCAATGAGCAGTTCTTC
CDR3 protein: CASSDRGRAGNEQFF
CDR3 length: 15
D gene: TRBD1
clone size: NA
V gene: TRBV7-9
J gene: TRBJ2-1

CDR3 DNA: TGTGCCAGCAGTTATGAGGGGGAAATAGTCTACGAGCAGTACTTC
CDR3 protein: CASSYEGEIVYEQYF
CDR3 length: 15
D gene: NA
clone size: NA
V gene: TRBV6-6
J gene: TRBJ2-7

CDR3 DNA: TGTGCCAGCAGCCCGGGGACAGGGGGCACTGAAGCTTTCTTT
CDR3 protein: CASSPGTGGTEAFF
CDR3 length: 14
D gene: TRBD1
clone size: NA
V gene: TRBV7-9
J gene: TRBJ1-1

CDR3 DNA: TGCGCCAGCAGCCAGCCCGGGACAGGGAACACTGAAGCTTTCTTT
CDR3 protein: CASSQPGTGNTEAFF
CDR3 length: 15
D gene: TRBD1
clone size: NA
V gene: TRBV5-1
J gene: TRBJ1-1

CDR3 DNA: TGCGCCAGCAGCTTCGAGGGGACCCGGAGAGGATTTGGCTACACCTTC
CDR3 protein: CASSFEGTRRGFGYTF
CDR3 length: 16
D gene: NA
clone size: NA
V gene: TRBV5-1
J gene: TRBJ1-2

CDR3 DNA: TGTGCCAGCAGCGGACTAGCGGAAACGGGTGAGCAGTTCTTC
CDR3 protein: CASSGLAETGEQFF
CDR3 length: 14
D gene: TRBD2
clone size: NA
V gene: TRBV11-3
J gene: TRBJ2-1

CDR3 DNA: TGCGCCAGCGCGAGCCTGAGCTCCTACAATGAGCAGTTCTTC
CDR3 protein: CASASLSSYNEQFF
CDR3 length: 14
D gene: NA
clone size: NA
V gene: TRBV5-1
J gene: TRBJ2-1

CDR3 DNA: TGTGCCAGCACCGGTTGGACAGGGGGCGACACCGGGGAGCTGTTTTTT
CDR3 protein: CASTGWTGGDTGELFF
CDR3 length: 16
D gene: TRBD1
clone size: NA
V gene: TRBV7-9
J gene: TRBJ2-2

CDR3 DNA: TGTGCCAGCAGCTTGCGGGGGGGCCAGATAGATACGCAGTATTTT
CDR3 protein: CASSLRGGQIDTQYF
CDR3 length: 15
D gene: TRBD2
clone size: NA
V gene: TRBV13
J gene: TRBJ2-3

CDR3 DNA: TGCGCCAGCAGCCAAGGACTAGCGCGAAGCTCCTACAATGAGCAGTTCTTC
CDR3 protein: CASSQGLARSSYNEQFF
CDR3 length: 17
D gene: TRBD2
clone size: NA
V gene: TRBV4-1
J gene: TRBJ2-1

CDR3 DNA: TGTGCCAGCAGCTTAAGGGGGACAGTTAACACTGAAGCTTTCTTT
CDR3 protein: CASSLRGTVNTEAFF
CDR3 length: 15
D gene: TRBD1
clone size: NA
V gene: TRBV11-2
J gene: TRBJ1-1

CDR3 DNA: TGTGCCAGTAACCCGGGACTAGCGGGAATCGAGCAGTACTTC
CDR3 protein: CASNPGLAGIEQYF
CDR3 length: 14
D gene: TRBD2
clone size: NA
V gene: TRBV2
J gene: TRBJ2-7

CDR3 DNA: TGCGCCAGCAGCTGGGGCAGCTCCAATGAGCAGTTCTTC
CDR3 protein: CASSWGSSNEQFF
CDR3 length: 13
D gene: NA
clone size: once
V gene: TRBV5-1
J gene: TRBJ2-1

CDR3 DNA: TGTGCCTGGAGCCCGGGACAGCACTATGGCTACACCTTC
CDR3 protein: CAWSPGQHYGYTF
CDR3 length: 13
D gene: TRBD1
clone size: NA
V gene: TRBV30
J gene: TRBJ1-2

CDR3 DNA: TGCGCCAGCAGCTCGGGATCAGGGGCCACGAACACCGGGGAGCTGTTTTTT
CDR3 protein: CASSSGSGATNTGELFF
CDR3 length: 17
D gene: NA
clone size: few
V gene: TRBV5-1
J gene: TRBJ2-2

CDR3 DNA: TGTGCCAGCAGTCCCCCGGGAAGGTTCCGTAACAATGAGCAGTTCTTC
CDR3 protein: CASSPPGRFRNNEQFF
CDR3 length: 16
D gene: NA
clone size: NA
V gene: TRBV28
J gene: TRBJ2-1

CDR3 DNA: TGCGCCAGCAGCTCCCCTAGCGGGGGTCGATATACGCAGTATTTT
CDR3 protein: CASSSPSGGRYTQYF
CDR3 length: 15
D gene: TRBD2
clone size: NA
V gene: TRBV5-1
J gene: TRBJ2-3

CDR3 DNA: TGTGCCAGCAGCTCTGAGGGATACTCCTCCTACGAGCAGTACTTC
CDR3 protein: CASSSEGYSSYEQYF
CDR3 length: 15
D gene: NA
clone size: NA
V gene: TRBV5-5
J gene: TRBJ2-7

CDR3 DNA: TGTGCCAGCAGTCTAAATCCCAGGGGGCTGGGCCAGCCCCAGCATTTT
CDR3 protein: CASSLNPRGLGQPQHF
CDR3 length: 16
D gene: TRBD1
clone size: NA
V gene: TRBV2
J gene: TRBJ1-5

CDR3 DNA: TGTGCCAGCACCCGAGCGGGCCGGCCCAACAATGAGCAGTTCTTC
CDR3 protein: CASTRAGRPNNEQFF
CDR3 length: 15
D gene: NA
clone size: NA
V gene: TRBV7-3
J gene: TRBJ2-1

CDR3 DNA: TGTGCCAGCAGCTTACGCGGGAGGGCCTACAATGAGCAGTTCTTC
CDR3 protein: CASSLRGRAYNEQFF
CDR3 length: 15
D gene: TRBD2
clone size: NA
V gene: TRBV11-2
J gene: TRBJ2-1

CDR3 DNA: TGCGCCAGCAGCTTGGGCGGAAAACAAGAGACCCAGTACTTC
CDR3 protein: CASSLGGKQETQYF
CDR3 length: 14
D gene: NA
clone size: NA
V gene: TRBV5-1
J gene: TRBJ2-5

CDR3 DNA: TGCGCCAGCAGCCACTTAGGTCTCCGGGCAAGCAATCAGCCCCAGCATTTT
CDR3 protein: CASSHLGLRASNQPQHF
CDR3 length: 17
D gene: NA
clone size: NA
V gene: TRBV4-1
J gene: TRBJ1-5

CDR3 DNA: TGTGCCAGCTCACCACAAACAGGGGAAGTGAGCGAGCAGTACTTC
CDR3 protein: CASSPQTGEVSEQYF
CDR3 length: 15
D gene: TRBD1
clone size: NA
V gene: TRBV18
J gene: TRBJ2-7

CDR3 DNA: TGTGCCAGCAGTCTAAAAGGGATTGGCTTGGGTCAAGACACTGAAGCTTTCTTT
CDR3 protein: CASSLKGIGLGQDTEAFF
CDR3 length: 18
D gene: NA
clone size: NA
V gene: TRBV27
J gene: TRBJ1-1

CDR3 DNA: TGCGCCAGCAGCTTGGCCGGAGCCCCCACAAAAGAGACCCAGTACTTC
CDR3 protein: CASSLAGAPTKETQYF
CDR3 length: 16
D gene: NA
clone size: once
V gene: TRBV5-1
J gene: TRBJ2-5

CDR3 DNA: TGTGCCAGCAGAACGGCGACTAGCGGGAGCTCCTACAATGAGCAGTTCTTC
CDR3 protein: CASRTATSGSSYNEQFF
CDR3 length: 17
D gene: TRBD2
clone size: NA
V gene: TRBV28
J gene: TRBJ2-1

CDR3 DNA: TGTGCCTGGAGAGATAGGGACAGATACACTGAAGCTTTCTTT
CDR3 protein: CAWRDRDRYTEAFF
CDR3 length: 14
D gene: TRBD1
clone size: NA
V gene: TRBV30
J gene: TRBJ1-1

CDR3 DNA: TGTGCCAGCAGCCCCCGGGGTGAGCGGGGAATGGAGACCCAGTACTTC
CDR3 protein: CASSPRGERGMETQYF
CDR3 length: 16
D gene: TRBD2
clone size: NA
V gene: TRBV9
J gene: TRBJ2-5

CDR3 DNA: TGTGCCTGGAGTGTACTGGTGTTGGCCACCGGGGAGCTGTTTTTT
CDR3 protein: CAWSVLVLATGELFF
CDR3 length: 15
D gene: NA
clone size: NA
V gene: TRBV30
J gene: TRBJ2-2

CDR3 DNA: TGTGCCAGCAGCTCCGGGACTAGTATCTACGAGCAGTACTTC
CDR3 protein: CASSSGTSIYEQYF
CDR3 length: 14
D gene: TRBD2
clone size: NA
V gene: TRBV28
J gene: TRBJ2-7

CDR3 DNA: TGTGCCTGGAGTGTGCAACAGTCTTCTAATGAAAAACTGTTTTTT
CDR3 protein: CAWSVQQSSNEKLFF
CDR3 length: 15
D gene: NA
clone size: NA
V gene: TRBV30
J gene: TRBJ1-4

CDR3 DNA: TGTGCCAGCAGTGATGGGACCGTTCGAGGGGGCAATCAGCCCCAGCATTTT
CDR3 protein: CASSDGTVRGGNQPQHF
CDR3 length: 17
D gene: NA
clone size: NA
V gene: TRBV6-1
J gene: TRBJ1-5

CDR3 DNA: TGTGCCTGGAGTCGGGCTTGGGATGAGCAGTTCTTC
CDR3 protein: CAWSRAWDEQFF
CDR3 length: 12
D gene: NA
clone size: NA
V gene: TRBV30
J gene: TRBJ2-1

CDR3 DNA: TGTGCCAGCAGCAATAGCGGGAGGCTTTACAATGAGCAGTTCTTC
CDR3 protein: CASSNSGRLYNEQFF
CDR3 length: 15
D gene: TRBD2
clone size: NA
V gene: TRBV7-3
J gene: TRBJ2-1

CDR3 DNA: TGCGCCAGCAGCCATCCCCCCCGACTAGCGGGGGACTACGAGCAGTACTTC
CDR3 protein: CASSHPPRLAGDYEQYF
CDR3 length: 17
D gene: TRBD2
clone size: NA
V gene: TRBV4-1
J gene: TRBJ2-7

CDR3 DNA: TGTGCCAGCAGCTTGATCACAGGCCGTGCTTTCTTT
CDR3 protein: CASSLITGRAFF
CDR3 length: 12
D gene: NA
clone size: once
V gene: TRBV5-4
J gene: TRBJ1-1

CDR3 DNA: TGTGCCAGCAGCTTCACCGGGACAGCGAATGAGCAGTTCTTC
CDR3 protein: CASSFTGTANEQFF
CDR3 length: 14
D gene: TRBD1
clone size: NA
V gene: TRBV11-2
J gene: TRBJ2-1

CDR3 DNA: TGTGCCAGTAGTGTAACCGGGACAGGGGCAGAAAAACTGTTTTTT
CDR3 protein: CASSVTGTGAEKLFF
CDR3 length: 15
D gene: TRBD1
clone size: NA
V gene: TRBV19
J gene: TRBJ1-4

CDR3 DNA: TGTGCCAGCAGATTACTCAGGGTTGGTAGGCGGGACTCTCCAAATGAGCAGTTCTTC
CDR3 protein: CASRLLRVGRRDSPNEQFF
CDR3 length: 19
D gene: NA
clone size: NA
V gene: TRBV27
J gene: TRBJ2-1

CDR3 DNA: TGTGCCAGCAGTTTGTTCCAGAGTCCCCCTGTTGAGCAGTTCTTC
CDR3 protein: CASSLFQSPPVEQFF
CDR3 length: 15
D gene: NA
clone size: NA
V gene: TRBV27
J gene: TRBJ2-1

CDR3 DNA: TGTGCCAGCAGTTTATTTGGGCGCGGCACAGATACGCAGTATTTT
CDR3 protein: CASSLFGRGTDTQYF
CDR3 length: 15
D gene: NA
clone size: NA
V gene: TRBV28
J gene: TRBJ2-3

CDR3 DNA: TGTGCCAGCAGGTCGGCTAGCGGCCTTAATGAGCAGTTCTTC
CDR3 protein: CASRSASGLNEQFF
CDR3 length: 14
D gene: TRBD2
clone size: NA
V gene: TRBV2
J gene: TRBJ2-1

CDR3 DNA: TGTGCCATCGGGACACCACCTTCGAGTGGCTACACCTTC
CDR3 protein: CAIGTPPSSGYTF
CDR3 length: 13
D gene: NA
clone size: NA
V gene: TRBV10-3
J gene: TRBJ1-2